This T cell receptor beta chain was identified during a study of T cell responses to AZD1222 COVID-19 vaccine (dated by TCRdb to the early 2020s). Background for the entire study: A total of 230 or so trial participants underwent TCR sequencing, of whom approximately 210 received two doses of AZD1222 and 26 received two doses of the MenACWY control vaccine. Trial participants were enrolled by age into 18-55, 56-69 and 70-plus year subgroups, with roughly 150, 30 and 60 TCR-sequenced participants respectively.

The CDR3 regions of human TCRbeta chains were subjected to immunosequencing. Concerning the study's data processing: Repertoire TCRs were checked for matches against a reference library of SARS-CoV-2-specific TCRs that had been generated using the MIRA antigen-specificity platform. Breadth was defined as the fraction of unique TCRs that were SARS-CoV-2-associated. Depth was defined as the fraction of total T cells that were SARS-CoV-2-associated. Using the MIRA data, each spike-specific TCR was assigned both to the spike region to which the TCR was reactive and to a CD4 or CD8 class. Log10-transformed breadth and depth values were compared by one-way ANOVA with Sidak's multiple comparisons tests. Not all clones reach the TCRdb copy of this immuneACCESS table, which keeps in-frame sequences only. Checked studies attribute under half of the gap to unresolved V genes and leave the rest unexplained. The V and J calls and clone size come from that table; D and trimming were worked out from the DNA. Across this sample there are 200,000 or so clones, with roughly 92% seen only once. The ten largest clones add up to over 0.95% of the sample.

The intended sense of this specimen's time point label: about 28 days (+/-7) after the second vaccine dose. Because spike-specific TCR depth and breadth did not differ between the two schedules, AZD1222 recipients who got a second dose at roughly 4 weeks were pooled with those who got a second dose at roughly 12 weeks. Samples from vaccinated people were obtained from the UK trials COV001 and COV002, which included a single-blind randomized controlled phase 2/3 trial of AZD1222 (ChAdOx1 nCoV-19) in healthy adults. For TCRbeta chain sequencing, PBMC samples from trial participants were taken at day 0 and at day 28 after the second dose. V sheds 4 bases and J sheds 0 bases, leaving 17 bases between their ends. In the germline V gene, CDR1 corresponds to SGHDT and CDR2 to YYEEEE. The CDR3 holds 16 amino acids from the cysteine to the phenylalanine. Only the CDR3 DNA is retained, 48 bases long and in frame from the first base.

With regard to this clone: Its antigen has not been determined. No base quality information exists; no much larger clone differs at one position.

Results and caveats for the whole study, not just this receptor: After two AZD1222 doses, spike-specific TCR breadth and depth were significantly higher than at day 0 and than in MenACWY recipients. Because no samples from the day 14 peak response were available, repertoires could be characterized only after the peak T cell response. Reportedly, close to half of the unique spike-specific TCRs recognized epitopes lying outside the regions that are mutated in the B.1.351 and B.1.1.7 variants. Participants were mostly white British and included more females than males, and it was suggested by the authors that clonal diversity may have been underestimated. The vaccine-associated CD4 TCRs covered the entire spike protein, and the dominant responses fell in regions 160-218 and 743-854. Conclusions about previously exposed vaccinees are limited because only six or seven AZD1222 recipients were SARS-CoV-2 seropositive at baseline. The 56-69-year group was small, and its depth increase did not reach significance, likely because of low power.

This TCR was recovered from an adult who received the AZD1222 COVID-19 vaccine. The source was peripheral blood, collected 28 days after the second AZD1222 dose. The chain links TRBV5-6 with TRBJ2-7; a weak D assignment points to TRBD1 (6 bases agree). The base sequence is TGTGCCAGCAGCCAAGAGACAGGCTATAGCTCCTACGAGCAGTACTTC. Its coded protein is CASSQETGYSSYEQYF. The reference TRBV5-6 and TRBJ2-7 proteins fill in what lies around the CDR3, so the full variable domain reads DAGVTQSPTHLIKTRGQQVTLRCSPKSGHDTVSWYQQALGQGPQFIFQYYEEEERQRGNFPDRFSGHQFPNYSSELNVNALLLGDSALYLCASSQETGYSSYEQYFGPGTRLTVT.